The rows below give T cell receptor beta chains drawn from one sample of a study of T-cell reconstitution after alpha-beta-depleted transplantation in children. MiXCR, run by TCRdb on the PCR reads, gives a single entry per CDR3 protein. The sample lists 200,000 to 250,000 distinct CDR3 sequences; 12% were seen once. Source: PBMCs from the stem cell graft donor, taken from the stem cell graft. These receptor sequences come from a human donor who donated a stem cell graft to a child with acute lymphoblastic leukemia. CDR3s leave out the opening cysteine and the closing phenylalanine or tryptophan.

>TRBV5-5|TRBJ2-7
ASSSPRGSYEQY
>TRBV29-1|TRBJ2-7
SVEDRGRRRGGGTYEQY
>TRBV27|TRBJ2-7
ASSWTTTYEQY
>TRBV9|TRBJ1-2
ASSADSYGYT
>TRBV18|TRBJ2-6
ASSPEVPGANVLT
>TRBV30|TRBJ2-3
AWSRKRGAGDTQY
>TRBV7-9|TRBJ2-3
ASSSSEGADTQY
>TRBV11-2|TRBJ2-2
ASSLLKWSAGELF
>TRBV7-9|TRBJ2-2
ASSPRGTPNTGELF
>TRBV20-1|TRBJ2-1
SARGQGYEQF
>TRBV6-1|TRBJ1-6
ASSLRDRASPLH
>TRBV7-2|TRBJ2-4
ASSLGLGYRNIQY
>TRBV29-1|TRBJ2-1
SVLDSVGSYNEQF
>TRBV7-2|TRBJ1-2
ASSLVQGSGGYT
>TRBV27|TRBJ2-7
ASSLAQSYEQY
>TRBV9|TRBJ2-3
ASSVDGRTPDTQY
>TRBV20-1|TRBJ2-1
SAREASGPGTEQF
>TRBV5-1|TRBJ2-3
ASSPGGLALVPDTQY
>TRBV3-1|TRBJ1-4
ASSRNLPRTTKGEKLF
>TRBV7-2|TRBJ2-7
ASSLAAHYEQY
>TRBV6-5|TRBJ2-1
ASSVLAHPGNEQF
>TRBV20-1|TRBJ2-3
SARSADRGTQY
>TRBV6-2/TRBV6-3|TRBJ2-5
ASTRSGRGETQY
>TRBV6-5|TRBJ1-5
ASSPGGLVSGNQPQH
>TRBV29-1|TRBJ1-1
SVGQGARRGPEAF
>TRBV20-1|TRBJ1-1
SATTRSNTEAF
>TRBV7-8|TRBJ2-5
ASSSYQETQY
>TRBV7-2|TRBJ1-1
ASSLGVGTEAF
>TRBV12-3/TRBV12-4|TRBJ1-1
ASSPGQGARAEAF
>TRBV29-1|TRBJ2-7
SAMAEDSSYEQY
>TRBV24-1|TRBJ2-3
ATSDFRTGGAADTQY
>TRBV5-1|TRBJ2-7
ASSPGQRMNEQY
>TRBV27|TRBJ2-1
ASSLWGKNGQF
>TRBV19|TRBJ2-5
ASTSGGFGETQY
>TRBV6-5|TRBJ2-1
ASSYTSGTNEQF
>TRBV28|TRBJ2-1
ASSSGLADYYNEQF
>TRBV4-3|TRBJ2-1
ASSQDSPYNEQF
>TRBV29-1|TRBJ1-2
SVADGGGYT
>TRBV27|TRBJ2-7
ASSLGTAIYEQY
>TRBV28|TRBJ2-7
ASSFLRTAYEQY
>TRBV7-9|TRBJ1-1
ASTGGREAF
>TRBV10-3|TRBJ2-7
AISVPGTGDDEQY
>TRBV20-1|TRBJ1-1
SANPYRGLPEAF
>TRBV5-1|TRBJ2-7
ASSKTDSSSYEQY
>TRBV20-1|TRBJ2-7
SAQKPQGPPFEQY
>TRBV18|TRBJ2-5
ASSPWDRSAQY
>TRBV9|TRBJ1-2
ASSPRTGGHGYT
>TRBV11-2|TRBJ2-1
ASSLNAPGGGNEQF
>TRBV27|TRBJ2-3
ASSISGGLGDTQY
>TRBV5-1|TRBJ2-7
ASSLAGHEQY
>TRBV7-9|TRBJ2-3
ASSSNLAGTDTQY
>TRBV6-1|TRBJ1-1
ARSGTSNTF
>TRBV6-5|TRBJ2-6
ASSYSMAGANVLT